This passage covers 5 T cell receptor beta chains from one sample sequenced in a study of blood T cell repertoires in COVID-19. Assay: immunoSEQ multiplex PCR; the TCRdb copy retains only in-frame clones and omits some. Counted here are 310,000 or so clones, approximately 91% occurring once; the ten biggest clones make up approximately 10%. Sequenced material: peripheral blood. The receptors here all came from a woman in her twenties or thirties with COVID-19, enrolled during active disease.

The chain combines TRBV19 with TRBJ2-1; 7 nucleotides agree with TRBD2. V lost 3 bases and J lost 0; bases outside the gene matches: 2. This CDR3 is built from 15 residues. Germline V gene lookup returns CDR1 LNHDA and CDR2 SQIVND (reference sequence). The CDR3 loop is CASSISGGSYNEQFF. The CDR3 nucleotides are TGTGCCAGTAGTATTTCGGGGGGCTCCTACAATGAGCAGTTCTTC.

V and J are TRBV6-5 and TRBJ1-5; D not certain. The CDR3 is 12 residues long. CDR1 MNHEY and CDR2 SVGAGI come from the germline V gene. Between the trimmed V and J ends, which lost 8 bases and 4 bases, there was a span of 9 bases. CDR3 sequence: CASRRENQPQHF. The CDR3 nucleotides are TGTGCCAGCCGGAGAGAAAATCAGCCCCAGCATTTT.

The V call is TRBV7-2, the J call TRBJ2-7, with TRBD2 matching over 13 bases. The length of the CDR3 is 17 residues. V was clipped by 4 bases and J by 1 base; unmatched bases: 7. Germline lookup yields CDR1 SGHTA and CDR2 FQGNSA. CDR3 residues: CASSSGLAGPASYEQYF. As DNA, the CDR3 is TGTGCCAGCAGCTCGGGACTAGCGGGGCCAGCGTCCTACGAGCAGTACTTC.

V usage is TRBV11-3 and J usage is TRBJ2-5; D possibly corresponds to TRBD2 (5 bases). V lost 5 bases and J 1 base, leaving 17 bases between the germline ends. The CDR3 contains 16 residues. CDR1 is SGHNT, CDR2 YENEEA, per germline. For the CDR3, the DNA is TGTGCCAGCAGCCCGTCGCTTGGTGAGGGCCAAGAGACCCAGTACTTC. Protein sequence: CASSPSLGEGQETQYF. The full variable domain, completed using reference TRBV11-3 and TRBJ2-5, is EAGVVQSPRYKIIEKKQPVAFWCNPISGHNTLYWYLQNLGQGPELLIRYENEEAVDDSQLPKDRFSAERLKGVDSTLKIQPAELGDSAVYLCASSPSLGEGQETQYFGPGTRLLVL.

V is TRBV11-2 and J is TRBJ2-7; 7 bases map to TRBD1. V lost 0 bases to trimming and J lost 0 bases; unmatched junction nucleotides: 2. CDR1 and CDR2 (germline): SGHAT, FQNNGV. This CDR3 is built from 15 residues. CDR3 amino acids: CASSLDPGGSYEQYF. CDR3 bases: TGTGCCAGCAGCTTAGATCCAGGGGGCTCCTACGAGCAGTACTTC. Filled out from reference TRBV11-2 and TRBJ2-7, the complete variable domain reads EAGVAQSPRYKIIEKRQSVAFWCNPISGHATLYWYQQILGQGPKLLIQFQNNGVVDDSQLPKDRFSAERLKGVDSTLKIQPAKLEDSAVYLCASSLDPGGSYEQYFGPGTRLTVT.